These 5 T cell receptor beta chains share one sample of origin, sequenced in a study of T-cell reconstitution after alpha-beta-depleted transplantation in children. Unique molecular identifiers featured in how the TCRbeta library was prepared. Each CDR3 protein gets one entry after TCRdb re-called the PCR reads with MiXCR. Of over 200,000 distinct CDR3 sequences detected, about 9.5% appear once; the ten largest clones hold 5% to 7%. The material sequenced was PBMCs from the stem cell graft donor, taken from the stem cell graft. The receptor source for this set is a human donor who donated a stem cell graft to a child with acute lymphoblastic leukemia.

This clonotype was detected ten times or more. This chain joins TRBV5-1 and TRBJ2-1, with D tentatively TRBD2 (5 bases). Trimming shortened V by 4 bases and J by 5 bases, and 10 bases separated the two germline ends. Germline CDR1 SGHRS, CDR2 YFSETQ. This CDR3 contains 13 residues. The CDR3 nucleotides read TGCGCCAGCAGCATGAGGGCCGACAATGAGCAGTTCTTC. Translation gives CASSMRADNEQFF.

J is TRBJ1-5 and V is TRBV3-1; weak D call: TRBD1 (5 bases). CDR1 and CDR2 from the germline V gene are LGHDT and YNNKEL (reference sequence). The V and J ends lost 4 bases and 6 bases respectively, with 13 bases between them. The CDR3 has 14 residues. The CDR3 DNA reads as TGTGCCAGCAGCCTGGGGACTCGTGGTCAGCCCCAGCATTTT. Protein: CASSLGTRGQPQHF.

This clonotype has just a few counts. This rearrangement joins TRBV14 to TRBJ1-1; 7 positions agree with TRBD1. Per germline, CDR1 SGHDN and CDR2 FVKESK. The CDR3 totals 13 residues. V lost 5 bases to trimming and J lost 3 bases; unmatched junction nucleotides: 3. The DNA for the CDR3 is TGTGCCAGCAGCGCTCAGGGGGACACTGAAGCTTTCTTT. The encoded protein is CASSAQGDTEAFF.

This rearrangement joins TRBV7-2 to TRBJ1-5; D ambiguous. V dropped 1 base and J dropped 5 bases, with 9 bases sitting between them. The CDR3 runs to 14 residues. Germline V CDR1 and CDR2: SGHTA, FQGNSA. The CDR3 here is CASSLVGKDQPQHF. The CDR3 coding sequence is TGTGCCAGCAGCTTAGTGGGAAAGGATCAGCCCCAGCATTTT.

This clonotype came up a few times. The genes are TRBV7-2 and TRBJ1-2, with D possibly matching TRBD1 (5 bases). The CDR3 runs 15 residues. Germline V gives CDR1 SGHTA, CDR2 FQGNSA. V was cut by 5 bases and J by 2 bases, with 15 bases left in between. The CDR3 loop is CASSPQLQGNYGYTF. The CDR3 DNA reads as TGTGCCAGCAGCCCGCAGCTTCAGGGAAACTATGGCTACACCTTC.